The 5 T cell receptor beta chains reported below all come from one sample, sequenced in a study of cytomegalovirus exposure and HLA in healthy donors. Produced via immunoSEQ multiplex PCR; TCRdb's table is partial and in-frame only. The sample holds roughly 270,000 clones, roughly 90% seen once. Sequencing was performed on PBMCs. These receptors were collected from a woman aged 18-29 years in good health and CMV-seronegative.

V is TRBV11-2 and J is TRBJ2-7; the D gene is possibly TRBD1 (6 bases). The CDR3 spans 13 residues. V lost 6 bases to trimming and J lost 1 base, with 10 bases between them. Germline loops: CDR1 SGHAT, CDR2 FQNNGV. The CDR3 sequence: CASSYGQSYEQYF. The DNA of the CDR3 is TGTGCCAGCAGTTACGGACAGTCCTACGAGCAGTACTTC. Combining the CDR3 with reference TRBV11-2 and TRBJ2-7 gives the whole variable domain EAGVAQSPRYKIIEKRQSVAFWCNPISGHATLYWYQQILGQGPKLLIQFQNNGVVDDSQLPKDRFSAERLKGVDSTLKIQPAKLEDSAVYLCASSYGQSYEQYFGPGTRLTVT.

J is TRBJ2-7 and V is TRBV28; 7 nucleotides align to TRBD1. The V segment lost 5 bases and the J segment 4 bases; nucleotides outside the gene matches: 5. The CDR3 is 13 residues long. Germline-derived CDR1 and CDR2 are MDHEN and SYDVKM. CDR3 DNA: TGTGCCAGCAGTAACAGGGGACGTTACGAGCAGTACTTC. Amino acid sequence: CASSNRGRYEQYF.

This chain uses TRBV6-5 with TRBJ2-1; D might be TRBD2 (6 bases). Deletions cut 1 base from V and 5 bases from J, with 12 bases between. This CDR3 spans 15 amino acids. Per germline, CDR1 MNHEY and CDR2 SVGAGI. The CDR3: CASSYFGGSDNEQFF. Here the CDR3 DNA reads TGTGCCAGCAGTTACTTCGGGGGTTCAGACAATGAGCAGTTCTTC.

Here the CDR3 reads CASRDRASYNSPLHF. Written as DNA, the CDR3 is TGTGCCAGCCGGGACAGGGCCTCCTATAATTCACCCCTCCACTTT. The chain links TRBV28 to TRBJ1-6; 9 bases align to TRBD1. The CDR3 spans 15 residues. Germline assignment: CDR1 MDHEN and CDR2 SYDVKM. V lost 8 bases and J lost 0; bases outside the gene matches: 2.

This clone was detected once. V is TRBV7-8 and J is TRBJ2-7; TRBD1 matches 8 bases. CDR1 SGHVS and CDR2 FQNEAQ come from the germline V gene. This CDR3 comprises 14 residues. The ends lost 5 bases at V and 6 bases at J; junction bases unmatched: 9. CDR3 sequence reads: CASSPQKTGVEQYF. CDR3 in DNA: TGTGCCAGCAGCCCCCAGAAGACAGGGGTCGAGCAGTACTTC.